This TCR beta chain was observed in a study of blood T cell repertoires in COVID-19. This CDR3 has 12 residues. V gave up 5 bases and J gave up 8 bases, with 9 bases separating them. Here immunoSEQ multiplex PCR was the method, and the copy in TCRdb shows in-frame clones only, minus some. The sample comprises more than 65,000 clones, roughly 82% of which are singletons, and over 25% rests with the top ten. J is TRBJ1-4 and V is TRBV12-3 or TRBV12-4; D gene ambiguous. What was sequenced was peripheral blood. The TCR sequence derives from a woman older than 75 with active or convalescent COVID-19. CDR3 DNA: TGTGCCAGCAGTCCCTCTAGGGAAAAACTGTTTTTT. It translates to CASSPSREKLFF.